This T cell receptor beta chain was identified during a study of blood T cell repertoires in COVID-19. Across the study: PBMCs, B-cell-depleted T cells, or T cells were the source of the cDNA or gDNA that made up the material.

CDR1 SGHTA and CDR2 FQGNSA come from the germline V gene. This CDR3 is 16 amino acids long. Trimming removed 5 bases from V and 4 bases from J; junction bases left unmatched: 8. In the authors' workflow: How many nucleated cells were present was estimated from reference gene primer amplification. Using immunoSEQ multiplex PCR, the repertoire was profiled, and TCRdb retains in-frame clones only, with some absent. Clone size and the V and J calls come from that table; the DNA yielded D and trimming. The sample consists of around 190,000 clones, roughly 90% of them appearing once. The Seattle patients joined while their infection was active and were tracked longitudinally afterward.

The rearrangement joins TRBV7-2 to TRBJ2-5, with TRBD2 matching 12 bases. The clonotype comes from a man between 50 and 59 years old with COVID-19, enrolled during active disease. Sequencing was carried out using peripheral blood. CDR3 coding DNA: TGTGCCAGCAGCGCGAGTCTAGCGGGAGGGCGAGAGACCCAGTACTTC. Its translation is CASSASLAGGRETQYF.